One TCR beta chain is described in this entry. The sample comes from a study of blood T cell repertoires in COVID-19. In the original workflow: Reference gene primer amplification yielded estimated nucleated cell counts. Produced via immunoSEQ multiplex PCR; TCRdb's table is partial and in-frame only. V and J calls and clone size are as listed in that table; D and trimming were resolved from the DNA. This repertoire shows 270,000 or so clones, 70% to 90% found once; its top ten account for 6.6%. The study recruited people aged roughly 18 to 100 years across around 24 US areas. Assignments of participants to cohorts depended upon their own reported clinical history. Within 2 weeks before study entry, exposed participants met a COVID-19 case. The V gene's germline CDR1 is SGHTS and CDR2 YDEGEE. V lost 2 bases, J lost 7 bases, and 12 bases lay in between. The CDR3 loop spans 13 amino acids.

The material sequenced was PBMCs or T cells enriched from blood (not recorded which). This clonotype was obtained from a woman between 45 and 65 years old who had been exposed to COVID-19. The genes are TRBV5-8 and TRBJ1-2; maybe TRBD1 (6 bases). The CDR3 bases are TGTGCCAGCAGCTTCGGCAGGGGCTCTGGCTACACCTTC. Its protein product is CASSFGRGSGYTF. Full variable domain (outside the CDR3, taken from reference TRBV5-8 and TRBJ1-2): EAGVTQSPTHLIKTRGQQATLRCSPISGHTSVYWYQQALGLGLQFLLWYDEGEERNRGNFPPRFSGRQFPNYSSELNVNALELEDSALYLCASSFGRGSGYTFGSGTRLTVV.